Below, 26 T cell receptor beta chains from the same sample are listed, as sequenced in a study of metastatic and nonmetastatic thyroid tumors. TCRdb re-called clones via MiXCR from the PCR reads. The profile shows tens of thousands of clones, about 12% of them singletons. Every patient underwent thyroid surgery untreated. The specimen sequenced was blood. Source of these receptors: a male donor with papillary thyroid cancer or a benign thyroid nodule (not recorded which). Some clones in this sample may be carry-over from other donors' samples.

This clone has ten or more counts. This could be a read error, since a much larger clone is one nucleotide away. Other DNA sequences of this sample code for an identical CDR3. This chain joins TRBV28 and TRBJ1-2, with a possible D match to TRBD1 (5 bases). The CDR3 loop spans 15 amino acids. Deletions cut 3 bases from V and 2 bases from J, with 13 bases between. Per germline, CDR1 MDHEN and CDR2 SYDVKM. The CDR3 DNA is TGTGCCAGCAGTTTGGCGAGCTGGGGGAACTATGGCTACACCTTC. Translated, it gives CASSLASWGNYGYTF.

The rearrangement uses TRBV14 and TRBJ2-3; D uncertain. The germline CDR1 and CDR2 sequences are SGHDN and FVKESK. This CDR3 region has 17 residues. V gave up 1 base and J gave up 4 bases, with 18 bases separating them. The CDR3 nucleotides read TGTGCCAGCAGCCAAGTAATGGGCCGAAGTTCGGCAGATACGCAGTATTTT. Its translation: CASSQVMGRSSADTQYF.

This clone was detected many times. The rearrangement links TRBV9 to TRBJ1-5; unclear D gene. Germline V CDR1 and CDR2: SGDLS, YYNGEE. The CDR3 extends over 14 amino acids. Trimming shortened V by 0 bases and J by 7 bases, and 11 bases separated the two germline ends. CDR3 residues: CASSVEGGNQPQHF. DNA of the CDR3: TGTGCCAGCAGCGTAGAAGGTGGAAACCAGCCCCAGCATTTT.

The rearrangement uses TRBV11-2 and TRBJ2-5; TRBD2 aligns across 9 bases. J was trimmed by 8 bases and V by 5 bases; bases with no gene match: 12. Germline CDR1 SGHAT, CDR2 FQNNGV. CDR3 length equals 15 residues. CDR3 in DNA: TGTGCCAGCAGCCCCTTGGCTAGCGGGGATATAACCCAGTACTTC. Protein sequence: CASSPLASGDITQYF.

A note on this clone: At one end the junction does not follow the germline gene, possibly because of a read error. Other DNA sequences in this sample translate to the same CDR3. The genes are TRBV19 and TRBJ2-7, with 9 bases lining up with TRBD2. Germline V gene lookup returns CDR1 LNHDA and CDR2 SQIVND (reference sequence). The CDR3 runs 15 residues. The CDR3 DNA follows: TGTGCTAGTAGTATAGAGACTAGCGGATCCTACGAGCAGTACTTC. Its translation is CASSIETSGSYEQYF.

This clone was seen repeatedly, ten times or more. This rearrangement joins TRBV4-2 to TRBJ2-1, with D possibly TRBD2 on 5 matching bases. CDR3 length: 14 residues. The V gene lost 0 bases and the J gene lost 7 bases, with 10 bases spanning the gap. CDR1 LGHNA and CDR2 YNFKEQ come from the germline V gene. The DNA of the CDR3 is TGTGCCAGCAGCCAAGATTCTGGGGAGAATGAGCAGTTCTTC. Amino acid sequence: CASSQDSGENEQFF.

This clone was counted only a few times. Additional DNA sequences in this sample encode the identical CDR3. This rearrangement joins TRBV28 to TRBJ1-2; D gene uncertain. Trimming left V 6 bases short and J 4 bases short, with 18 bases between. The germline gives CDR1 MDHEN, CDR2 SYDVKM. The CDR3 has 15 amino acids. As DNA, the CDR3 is TGTGCCAGCAGCCCCGGTGGTGCAAGAAGCTATGGCTACACCTTC. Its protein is CASSPGGARSYGYTF.

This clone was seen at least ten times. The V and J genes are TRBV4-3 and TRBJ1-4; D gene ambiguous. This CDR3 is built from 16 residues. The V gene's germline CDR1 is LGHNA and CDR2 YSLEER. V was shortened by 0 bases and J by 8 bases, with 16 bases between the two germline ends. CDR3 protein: CASSQDIAGQREKLFF. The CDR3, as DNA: TGCGCCAGCAGCCAAGATATAGCCGGTCAGAGAGAAAAACTGTTTTTT.

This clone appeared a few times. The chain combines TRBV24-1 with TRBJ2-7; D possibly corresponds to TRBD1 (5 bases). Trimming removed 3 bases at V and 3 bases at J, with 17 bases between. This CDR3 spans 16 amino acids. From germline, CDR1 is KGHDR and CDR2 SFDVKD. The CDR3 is CATSDTRRGNGYEQYF. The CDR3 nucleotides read TGTGCCACCAGTGATACAAGAAGGGGAAATGGCTACGAGCAGTACTTC.

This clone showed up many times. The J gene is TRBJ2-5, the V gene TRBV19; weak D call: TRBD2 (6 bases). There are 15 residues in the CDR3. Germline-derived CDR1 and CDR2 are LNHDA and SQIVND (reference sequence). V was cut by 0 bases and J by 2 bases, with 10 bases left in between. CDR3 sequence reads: CASSIDWGTQETQYF. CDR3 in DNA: TGTGCCAGTAGTATAGATTGGGGGACTCAAGAGACCCAGTACTTC.

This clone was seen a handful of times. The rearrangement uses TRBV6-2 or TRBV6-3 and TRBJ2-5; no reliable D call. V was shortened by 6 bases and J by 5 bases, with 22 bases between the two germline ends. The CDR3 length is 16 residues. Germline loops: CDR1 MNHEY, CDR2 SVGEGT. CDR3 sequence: CASSRVEVVVRETQYF. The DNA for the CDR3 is TGTGCCAGCAGCCGCGTGGAAGTGGTAGTTAGGGAGACCCAGTACTTC.

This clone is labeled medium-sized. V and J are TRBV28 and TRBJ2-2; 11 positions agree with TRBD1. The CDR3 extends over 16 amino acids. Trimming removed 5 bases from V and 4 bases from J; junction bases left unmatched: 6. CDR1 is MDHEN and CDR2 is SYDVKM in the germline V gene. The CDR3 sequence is CASSPHGTGGTGELFF. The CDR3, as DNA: TGTGCCAGCAGTCCCCACGGGACAGGGGGCACCGGGGAGCTGTTTTTT.

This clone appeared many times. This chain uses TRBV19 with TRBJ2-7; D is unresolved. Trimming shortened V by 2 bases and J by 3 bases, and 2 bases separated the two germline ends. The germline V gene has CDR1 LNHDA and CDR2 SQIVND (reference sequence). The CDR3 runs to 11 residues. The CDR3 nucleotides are TGTGCCAGTAGTATACTCTACGAGCAGTACTTC. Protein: CASSILYEQYF.

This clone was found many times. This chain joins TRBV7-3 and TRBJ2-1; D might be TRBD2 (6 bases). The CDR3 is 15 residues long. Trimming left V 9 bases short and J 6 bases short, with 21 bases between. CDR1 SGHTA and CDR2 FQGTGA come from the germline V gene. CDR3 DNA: TGTGCCAGATGGTTGTGGAGGGCCTTTTCCAATGAGCAGTTCTTC. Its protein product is CARWLWRAFSNEQFF.

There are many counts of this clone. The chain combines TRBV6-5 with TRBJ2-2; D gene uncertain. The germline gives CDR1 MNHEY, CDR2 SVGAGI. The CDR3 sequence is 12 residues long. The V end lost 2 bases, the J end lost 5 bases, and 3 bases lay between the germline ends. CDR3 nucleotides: TGTGCCAGCAGTTACCAAACCGGGGAGCTGTTTTTT. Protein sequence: CASSYQTGELFF.

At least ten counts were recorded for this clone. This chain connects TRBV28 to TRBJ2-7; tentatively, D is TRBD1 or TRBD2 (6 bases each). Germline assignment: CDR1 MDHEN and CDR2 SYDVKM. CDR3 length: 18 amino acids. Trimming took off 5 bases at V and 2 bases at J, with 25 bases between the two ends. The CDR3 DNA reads TGTGCCAGCAGTCTCAGACCTGAGGGCGGGACATTTCCCTACGAGCAGTACTTC. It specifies CASSLRPEGGTFPYEQYF.

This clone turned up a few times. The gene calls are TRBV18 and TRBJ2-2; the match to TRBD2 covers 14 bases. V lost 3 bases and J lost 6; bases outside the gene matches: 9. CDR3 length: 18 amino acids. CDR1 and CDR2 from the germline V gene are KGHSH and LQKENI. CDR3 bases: TGTGCCAGCTCACCCAGGACTAGCGGGAGGCCCGGGGCCGGGGAGCTGTTTTTT. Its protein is CASSPRTSGRPGAGELFF.

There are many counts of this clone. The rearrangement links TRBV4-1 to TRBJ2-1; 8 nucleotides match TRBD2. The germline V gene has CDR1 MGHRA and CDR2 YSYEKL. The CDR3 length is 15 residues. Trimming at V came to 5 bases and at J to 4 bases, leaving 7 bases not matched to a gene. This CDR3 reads CASSLTGGRYNEQFF. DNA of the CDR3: TGCGCCAGCAGCTTGACCGGCGGGAGGTACAATGAGCAGTTCTTC.

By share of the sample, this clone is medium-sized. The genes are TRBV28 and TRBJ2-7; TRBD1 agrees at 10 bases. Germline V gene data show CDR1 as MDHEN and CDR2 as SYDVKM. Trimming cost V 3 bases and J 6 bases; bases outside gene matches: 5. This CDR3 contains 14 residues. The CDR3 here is CASSLSGQGFEQYF. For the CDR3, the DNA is TGTGCCAGCAGTTTGTCGGGACAGGGGTTCGAGCAGTACTTC.

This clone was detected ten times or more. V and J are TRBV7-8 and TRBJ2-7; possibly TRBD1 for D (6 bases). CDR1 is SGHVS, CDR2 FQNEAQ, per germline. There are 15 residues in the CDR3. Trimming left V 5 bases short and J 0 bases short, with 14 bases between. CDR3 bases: TGTGCCAGCAGCATTTCAGGGGCGAGCTCCTACGAGCAGTACTTC. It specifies CASSISGASSYEQYF. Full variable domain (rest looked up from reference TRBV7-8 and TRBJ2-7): GAGVSQSPRYKVAKRGQDVALRCDPISGHVSLFWYQQALGQGPEFLTYFQNEAQLDKSGLPSDRFFAERPEGSVSTLKIQRTQQEDSAVYLCASSISGASSYEQYFGPGTRLTVT.

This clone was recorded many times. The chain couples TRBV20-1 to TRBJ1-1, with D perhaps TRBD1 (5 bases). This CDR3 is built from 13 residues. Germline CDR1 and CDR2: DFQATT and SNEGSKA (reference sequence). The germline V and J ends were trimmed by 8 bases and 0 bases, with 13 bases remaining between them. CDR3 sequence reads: CSTFLQVNTEAFF. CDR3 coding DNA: TGCAGTACATTTCTACAGGTGAACACTGAAGCTTTCTTT.

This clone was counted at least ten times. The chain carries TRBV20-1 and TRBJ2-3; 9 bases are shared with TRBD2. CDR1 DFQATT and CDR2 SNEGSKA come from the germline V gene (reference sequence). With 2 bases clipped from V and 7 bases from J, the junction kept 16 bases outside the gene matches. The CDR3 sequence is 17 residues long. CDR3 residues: CSARLNFAVAGAHTQYF. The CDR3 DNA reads TGCAGTGCTAGACTAAATTTCGCGGTAGCGGGAGCCCATACGCAGTATTTT.

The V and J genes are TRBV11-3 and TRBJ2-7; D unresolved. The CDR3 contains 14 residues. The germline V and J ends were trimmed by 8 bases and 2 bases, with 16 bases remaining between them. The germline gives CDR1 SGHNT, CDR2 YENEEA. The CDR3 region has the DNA TGTGCCAGCCTTAGATACCCAGGTCCCTACGAGCAGTACTTC. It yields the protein CASLRYPGPYEQYF.

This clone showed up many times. DNA of the CDR3: TGCAGGATACAGGGGGACCCCTACAATGAGCAGTTCTTC. It specifies CRIQGDPYNEQFF. This sequence joins TRBV20-1 and TRBJ2-1; 8 bases are shared with TRBD1. This CDR3 is 13 amino acids long. From germline, CDR1 is DFQATT and CDR2 SNEGSKA (reference sequence).

The CDR3 loop is CASRTGQGANYGYTF. The CDR3 DNA reads as TGTGCCAGCAGGACCGGACAGGGGGCCAACTATGGCTACACCTTC. The chain joins TRBV28 to TRBJ1-2; 11 bases are a match to TRBD1. Germline CDR1 MDHEN, CDR2 SYDVKM. CDR3 length: 15 residues. V was clipped by 6 bases and J by 2 bases; unmatched bases: 5.

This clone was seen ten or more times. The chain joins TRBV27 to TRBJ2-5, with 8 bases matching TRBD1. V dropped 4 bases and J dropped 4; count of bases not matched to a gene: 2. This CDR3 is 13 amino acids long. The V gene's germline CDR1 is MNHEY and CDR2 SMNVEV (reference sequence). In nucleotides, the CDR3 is TGTGCCAGCAGTTGGGACAGGCGAGAGACCCAGTACTTC. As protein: CASSWDRRETQYF.